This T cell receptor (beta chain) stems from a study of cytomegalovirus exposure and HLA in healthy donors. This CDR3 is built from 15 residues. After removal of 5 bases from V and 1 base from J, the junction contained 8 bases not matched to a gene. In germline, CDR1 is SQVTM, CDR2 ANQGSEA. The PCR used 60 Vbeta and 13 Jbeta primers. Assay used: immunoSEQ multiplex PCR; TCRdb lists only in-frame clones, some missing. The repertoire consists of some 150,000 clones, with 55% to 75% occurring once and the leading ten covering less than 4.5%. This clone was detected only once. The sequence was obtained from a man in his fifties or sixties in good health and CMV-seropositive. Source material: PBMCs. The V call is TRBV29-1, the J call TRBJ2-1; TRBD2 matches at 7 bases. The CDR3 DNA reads TGCAGCGTTCCACCCCTAGCGGCTTCCTACAATGAGCAGTTCTTC. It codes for CSVPPLAASYNEQFF.